What follows describes a single T cell receptor (beta chain). The sample belongs to a study of OX40 agonist ivuxolimab in advanced cancers. Study information: Dose-escalation patients were diagnosed with hepatocellular carcinoma, melanoma, renal cell cancer or head and neck cancer.

The assay was immunoSEQ multiplex PCR, and TCRdb's table has in-frame clones only and misses some. Of 100,000 or so clones listed, more than 90% are singletons. The germline V gene has CDR1 GTSNPN and CDR2 SVGIG (reference sequence). This CDR3 contains 13 residues. With 0 bases removed from V and 4 bases from J, the gap between germline ends came to 9 bases. V gene TRBV30 combines with J gene TRBJ2-5; D ambiguous. The sequencing used CD4+ or CD8+ T cells sorted from blood, collected in a trial of the OX40 agonist ivuxolimab. This TCR was sampled from an adult with an advanced solid tumor such as melanoma, head and neck, liver or kidney cancer. CDR3 DNA: TGTGCCTGGAGTGTGGTTACGCGAGAGACCCAGTACTTC. It codes for CAWSVVTRETQYF.